This T cell receptor (beta chain) comes out of a study of blood T cell repertoires in COVID-19. Across the whole study: PBMCs, B-cell-depleted T cells, or T cells provided the cDNA or gDNA that made up the material.

Profiling relied on immunoSEQ multiplex PCR, and the TCRdb table lists in-frame clones only, not all of them. The table lists 64,000 or so clones, approximately 86% of them singletons. The CDR3 sequence is 14 residues long. Germline V gene lookup returns CDR1 SGHRS and CDR2 YFSETQ. Between the trimmed V and J ends, which lost 0 bases and 3 bases, there was a span of 7 bases. Sequencing was done on a sample of peripheral blood. This receptor was taken from a man aged 40-55 years with acute or convalescent COVID-19. V gene TRBV5-1 combines with J gene TRBJ1-3, with D perhaps TRBD1 (5 bases). The CDR3, as DNA: TGCGCCAGCAGCTTGGCAGGGATTGGAAACACCATATATTTT. The encoded protein is CASSLAGIGNTIYF.